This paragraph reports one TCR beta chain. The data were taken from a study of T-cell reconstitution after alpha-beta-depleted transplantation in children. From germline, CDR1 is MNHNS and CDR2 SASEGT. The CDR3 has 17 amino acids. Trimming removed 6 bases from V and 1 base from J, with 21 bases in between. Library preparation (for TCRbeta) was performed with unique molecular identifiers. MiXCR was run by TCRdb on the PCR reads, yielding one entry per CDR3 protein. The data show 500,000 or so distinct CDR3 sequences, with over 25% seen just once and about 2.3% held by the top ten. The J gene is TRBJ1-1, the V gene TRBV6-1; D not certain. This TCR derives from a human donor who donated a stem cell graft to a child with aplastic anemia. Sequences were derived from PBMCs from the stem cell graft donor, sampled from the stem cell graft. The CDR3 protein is CASSGEGLMWGNTEAFF. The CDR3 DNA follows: TGTGCCAGCAGCGGAGAGGGCTTAATGTGGGGGAACACTGAAGCTTTCTTT.